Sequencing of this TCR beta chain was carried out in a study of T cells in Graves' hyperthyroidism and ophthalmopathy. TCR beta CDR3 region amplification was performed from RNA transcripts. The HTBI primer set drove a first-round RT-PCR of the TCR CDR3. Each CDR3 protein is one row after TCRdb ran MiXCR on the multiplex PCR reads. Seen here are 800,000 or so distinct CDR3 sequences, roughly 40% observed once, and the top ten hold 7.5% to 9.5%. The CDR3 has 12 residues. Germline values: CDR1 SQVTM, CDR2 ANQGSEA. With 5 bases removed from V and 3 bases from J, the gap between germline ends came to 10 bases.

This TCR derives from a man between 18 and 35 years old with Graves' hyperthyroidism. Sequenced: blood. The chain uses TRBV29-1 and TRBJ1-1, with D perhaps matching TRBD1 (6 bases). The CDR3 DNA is TGCAGCGTTACTAGACAGGACACTGAAGCTTTCTTT. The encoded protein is CSVTRQDTEAFF.